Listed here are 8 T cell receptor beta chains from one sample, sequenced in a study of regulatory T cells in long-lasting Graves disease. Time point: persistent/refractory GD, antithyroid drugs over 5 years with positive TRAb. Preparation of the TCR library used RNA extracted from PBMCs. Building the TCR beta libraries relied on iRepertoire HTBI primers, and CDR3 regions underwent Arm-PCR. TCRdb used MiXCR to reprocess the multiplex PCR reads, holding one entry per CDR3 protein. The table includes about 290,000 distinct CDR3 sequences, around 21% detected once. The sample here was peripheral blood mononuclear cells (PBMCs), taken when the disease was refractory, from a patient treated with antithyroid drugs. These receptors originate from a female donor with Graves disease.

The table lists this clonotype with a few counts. CDR3 sequence: CASRQQGGSPLHF. CDR3 DNA sequence: TGTGCCAGCAGGCAACAGGGAGGATCACCCCTCCACTTT. V gene TRBV27 combines with J gene TRBJ1-6; D may be TRBD1 (6 bases). From germline, CDR1 is MNHEY and CDR2 SMNVEV (reference sequence). CDR3 length equals 13 residues. V shed 6 bases and J shed 10 bases, with 13 bases lying between them.

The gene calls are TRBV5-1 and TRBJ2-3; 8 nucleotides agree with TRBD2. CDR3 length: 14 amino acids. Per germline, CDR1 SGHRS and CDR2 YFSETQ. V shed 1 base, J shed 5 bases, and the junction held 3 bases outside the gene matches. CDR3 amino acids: CASSLREGGDTQYF. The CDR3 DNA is TGCGCCAGCAGCTTGCGGGAGGGAGGAGATACGCAGTATTTT.

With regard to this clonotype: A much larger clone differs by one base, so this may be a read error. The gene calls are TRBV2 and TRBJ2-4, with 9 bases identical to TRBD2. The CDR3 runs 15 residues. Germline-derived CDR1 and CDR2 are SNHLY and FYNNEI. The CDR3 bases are TGTGCCAGCAGGAGGGCGGGACTAGCCAAAAACGTTCAGTACTTC. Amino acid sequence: CASRRAGLAKNVQYF. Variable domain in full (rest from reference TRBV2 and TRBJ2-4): EPEVTQTPSHQVTQMGQEVILRCVPISNHLYFYWYRQILGQKVEFLVSFYNNEISEKSEIFDDQFSVERPDGSNFTLKIRSTKLEDSAMYFCASRRAGLAKNVQYFGAGTRLSVL.

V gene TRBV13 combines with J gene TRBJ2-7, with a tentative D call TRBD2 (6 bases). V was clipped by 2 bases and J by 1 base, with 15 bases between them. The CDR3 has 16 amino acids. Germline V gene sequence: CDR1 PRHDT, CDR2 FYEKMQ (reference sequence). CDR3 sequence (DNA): TGTGCCAGCAGCTTAAGATATAGCGGTTATTCCTACGAGCAGTACTTC. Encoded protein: CASSLRYSGYSYEQYF.

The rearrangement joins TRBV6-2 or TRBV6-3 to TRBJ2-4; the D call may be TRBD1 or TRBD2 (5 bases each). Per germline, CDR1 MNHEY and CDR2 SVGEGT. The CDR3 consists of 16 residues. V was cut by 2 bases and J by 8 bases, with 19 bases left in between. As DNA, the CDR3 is TGTGCCAGCAGTTACATTCGGGACCCTGGGGTGGACATTCAGTACTTC. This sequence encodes CASSYIRDPGVDIQYF.

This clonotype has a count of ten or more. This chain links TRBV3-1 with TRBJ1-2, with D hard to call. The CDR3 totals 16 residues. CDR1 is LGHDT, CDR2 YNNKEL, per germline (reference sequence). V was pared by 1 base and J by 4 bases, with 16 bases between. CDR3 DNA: TGTGCCAGCAGCCAAGTGGAAGGGATCGCAACCTATGGCTACACCTTC. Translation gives CASSQVEGIATYGYTF.

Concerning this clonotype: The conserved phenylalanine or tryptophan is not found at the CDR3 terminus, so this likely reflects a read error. CDR3 sequence reads: CASSLGSLYGYTV. CDR3 nucleotides: TGTGCCAGCAGCTTAGGCAGCCTCTATGGCTACACCGTC. The chain couples TRBV7-2 to TRBJ1-2; D is uncertain. Trimming took 1 base from V and 4 from J, leaving 7 bases between them. CDR1 and CDR2 from the germline V gene are SGHTA and FQGNSA. This CDR3 spans 13 amino acids.

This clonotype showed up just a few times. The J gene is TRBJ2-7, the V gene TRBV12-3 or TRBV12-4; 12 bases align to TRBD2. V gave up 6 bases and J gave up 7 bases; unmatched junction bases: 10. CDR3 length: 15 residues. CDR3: CASSPRGGLAGEQYF. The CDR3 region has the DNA TGTGCCAGCAGCCCCAGGGGGGGACTAGCGGGTGAGCAGTACTTC.